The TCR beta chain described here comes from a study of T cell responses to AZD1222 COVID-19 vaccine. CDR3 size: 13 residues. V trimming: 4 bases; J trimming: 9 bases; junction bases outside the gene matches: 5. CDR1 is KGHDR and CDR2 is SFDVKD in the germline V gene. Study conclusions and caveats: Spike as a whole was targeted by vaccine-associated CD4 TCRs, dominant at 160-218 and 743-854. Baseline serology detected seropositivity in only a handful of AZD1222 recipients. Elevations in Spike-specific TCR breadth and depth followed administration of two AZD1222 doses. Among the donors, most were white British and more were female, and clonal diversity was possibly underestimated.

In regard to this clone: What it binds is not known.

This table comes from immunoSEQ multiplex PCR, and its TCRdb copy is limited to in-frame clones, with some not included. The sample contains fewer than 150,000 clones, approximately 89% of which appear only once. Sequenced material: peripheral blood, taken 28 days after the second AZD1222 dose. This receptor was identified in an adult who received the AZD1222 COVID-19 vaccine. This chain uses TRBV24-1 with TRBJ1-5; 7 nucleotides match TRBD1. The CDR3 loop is CATSERAGGPQHF. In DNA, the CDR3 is TGTGCCACCAGTGAACGGGCAGGGGGGCCCCAGCATTTT.